Shown below are 20 T cell receptor beta chains from a single sample sequenced in a study of Graves' ophthalmopathy and Graves' hyperthyroidism (dated by TCRdb to the late 2010s). The instrument was an Illumina HiSeq 2000. TCR beta CDR3 regions were amplified from RNA transcripts for repertoire sequencing. A first-round RT-PCR used HTBI primers with the Qiagen OneStep RT-PCR kit, followed by a second-round multiplex PCR, size selection and purification. TCRdb itself trimmed the public reads at Q25 with fastp, ran MiXCR and retained productive beta chains. Each entry merges the rows of one CDR3 protein and shows their most common DNA and genes. The table for this sample lists around 1,200,000 distinct CDR3 sequences; approximately 35% of them were counted only once. The ten largest clonotypes hold around 10% of the sample. What was sequenced was peripheral blood or thyroid tissue (not recorded which). The receptors stem from an adult man with Graves' hyperthyroidism.

The CDR3 sequence is CASTLGPNSGNTIYF. Here the CDR3 DNA reads TGTGCCAGTACCTTGGGGCCCAACTCTGGAAACACCATATATTTT. The V and J genes are TRBV19 and TRBJ1-3, with a weak D call TRBD1 (5 bases). Looked up from germline, CDR1 is LNHDA and CDR2 is SQIVND (reference sequence). The CDR3 is made up of 15 amino acids. Trimming left V 7 bases short and J 0 bases short, with 13 bases between.

This clonotype was counted a few times. Its ends do not fully match the called genes, so a read error is possible. This chain links TRBV10-2 with TRBJ2-7, with 8 bases matching TRBD1. Germline CDR1 is WSHSY and CDR2 is SAAADI. This CDR3 region has 13 residues. The CDR3 here is CASRPQGVGEQYF. CDR3 nucleotide sequence: TGTGCCAGCAGGCCACAGGGGGTGGGCGAGCAGTACTTC.

This clonotype was detected ten times or more. This chain links TRBV29-1 with TRBJ1-2; D is perhaps TRBD1 (5 bases). From germline, CDR1 is SQVTM and CDR2 ANQGSEA. Trimming took off 0 bases at V and 7 bases at J, with 12 bases between the two ends. The CDR3 totals 13 residues. The CDR3: CSVEDGQNIGYTF. CDR3 bases: TGCAGCGTTGAAGATGGACAAAATATTGGCTACACCTTC.

Turning to this clonotype: At one boundary the junction diverges from the germline segment, which might be a read error. The chain recombines TRBV7-9 with TRBJ2-2, with TRBD1 matching 10 bases. CDR1 and CDR2 (germline): SEHNR, FQNEAQ (reference sequence). This CDR3 has 16 amino acids. CDR3 in amino acids: CASSQVSWTGGGELFF. The CDR3 coding sequence is TGCGCCAGCAGCCAAGTCTCCTGGACAGGGGGAGGGGAGCTGTTTTTT.

The V and J genes are TRBV10-2 and TRBJ2-3; D possibly uses TRBD1 or TRBD2 (5 bases each). The CDR3 totals 15 residues. V lost 6 bases to trimming and J lost 2 bases, with 15 bases between them. The germline V gene encodes CDR1 WSHSY and CDR2 SAAADI. The CDR3 region is CASRWGKGTTDTQYF. In nucleotides, the CDR3 is TGCGCCAGCAGATGGGGAAAAGGGACCACAGATACGCAGTATTTT.

At least ten counts were recorded for this clonotype. The chain combines TRBV20-1 with TRBJ1-5; D may be TRBD1 (5 bases). Trimming removed 5 bases from V and 7 bases from J, with 18 bases in between. Germline V gene lookup returns CDR1 DFQATT and CDR2 SNEGSKA (reference sequence). CDR3 length: 14 residues. The CDR3: CSAQGSVWLQPQHF. CDR3 DNA sequence: TGCAGTGCTCAGGGCTCGGTTTGGTTGCAGCCCCAGCATTTT.

The chain has TRBV10-3 and TRBJ2-5, with D hard to call. Germline V gene lookup returns CDR1 ENHRY and CDR2 SYGVKD. V lost 3 bases and J lost 5, with 10 bases in between. This CDR3 spans 13 amino acids. The CDR3 loop is CAISDGLGETQYF. The CDR3 nucleotides are TGTGCCATCAGTGATGGGCTCGGGGAGACCCAGTACTTC.

The chain is built from TRBV29-1 and TRBJ2-5, with 10 bases that match TRBD2. Germline V gene lookup returns CDR1 SQVTM and CDR2 ANQGSEA. V shed 1 base and J 4 bases; nucleotides not matched to a gene: 15. The CDR3 has 18 amino acids. In DNA form, the CDR3 reads TGCAGCGTTGAAGGCCTCCCTAGCGGGGGAGGGTGGGGAGAGACCCAGTACTTC. Translation gives CSVEGLPSGGGWGETQYF.

This clonotype was found a few times. At one end, the junction sequence differs from germline, possibly due to a read error. The rearrangement links TRBV25-1 to TRBJ2-7; the D gene is possibly TRBD1 (5 bases). Germline CDR1 and CDR2: MGHDK and SYGVNS. The CDR3 loop spans 15 amino acids. CDR3: CACSADETPQGEQYF. The CDR3 DNA reads as TGTGCCTGCAGTGCTGACGAGACTCCCCAGGGAGAGCAGTACTTC.

Comments on this clonotype: A much larger clone differs by one base, so this may be a read error. The V gene is TRBV19, the J gene TRBJ1-5; no reliable D call. The CDR3 runs to 15 residues. Germline CDR1 is LNHDA and CDR2 is SQIVND (reference sequence). The ends were cut back, 9 bases at V and 1 base at J, with 16 bases in the middle. The CDR3 nucleotides are TGTGCCAGCCTCCAGCGGGGTGACAGCAATCAGCCCCAGCATTTT. Amino acids: CASLQRGDSNQPQHF.

This clonotype was recorded many times. This chain uses TRBV12-3 or TRBV12-4 with TRBJ2-5; D is undetermined. V lost 3 bases and J 5 bases, leaving 7 bases between the germline ends. The CDR3 has 12 residues. The CDR3 reads CASSFSRETQYF. CDR3 sequence (DNA): TGTGCCAGCAGTTTCTCTCGGGAGACCCAGTACTTC.

There are a few counts of this clonotype. The J gene is TRBJ2-3, the V gene TRBV7-6, with 7 bases matching TRBD2. The V segment lost 6 bases and the J segment 2 bases; nucleotides outside the gene matches: 5. There are 14 residues in the CDR3. The V gene's germline CDR1 is SGHVS and CDR2 FNYEAQ. The CDR3 DNA is TGTGCCAGCAGTAAGAGCGGGGACACAGATACGCAGTATTTT. Translating gives CASSKSGDTDTQYF.

This clonotype was observed at least ten times. The CDR3 loop reads CATGGGYEQYF. The CDR3 region has the DNA TGTGCCACAGGGGGAGGGTACGAGCAGTACTTC. This sequence joins TRBV10-3 and TRBJ2-7, with D possibly being TRBD1 or TRBD2 (7 bases each). With 10 bases removed from V and 4 bases from J, the gap between germline ends came to 11 bases. Germline V gene data show CDR1 as ENHRY and CDR2 as SYGVKD. The CDR3 covers 11 residues.

This rearrangement joins TRBV15 to TRBJ2-5; TRBD2 might be the D (5 bases). This CDR3 is 14 amino acids long. The germline V gene has CDR1 LNHNV and CDR2 YYDKDF (reference sequence). The V end was cut by 6 bases, the J end by 9 bases, with 20 bases between. The CDR3 DNA follows: TGTGCCACCAGAGGAGGTGTGGGCAATCAGCCCCAGTACTTC. The encoded protein is CATRGGVGNQPQYF.

This clonotype was observed once. The rearrangement links TRBV7-9 to TRBJ2-5; D ambiguous. The CDR3 loop spans 14 amino acids. The V and J ends lost 5 bases and 2 bases respectively, with 12 bases between them. Germline CDR1 is SEHNR and CDR2 is FQNEAQ (reference sequence). CDR3 region: CASSLMTGQETQYF. The CDR3 DNA reads as TGTGCCAGCAGCCTTATGACCGGACAAGAGACCCAGTACTTC.

The V and J genes are TRBV19 and TRBJ1-1; TRBD1 matches at 10 bases. This CDR3 spans 16 amino acids. CDR1 and CDR2 (germline): LNHDA, SQIVND (reference sequence). The V and J ends lost 1 base and 4 bases, in that order; junction bases with no gene match: 6. The CDR3 region is CASSIARRTGGTEAFF. CDR3 bases: TGTGCCAGTAGTATAGCTCGGCGGACAGGGGGCACTGAAGCTTTCTTT.

This clonotype was counted a few times. J is TRBJ1-5 and V is TRBV6-6, with a possible D match to TRBD1 (6 bases). Germline V gene data show CDR1 as MNHNY and CDR2 as SVGAGI (reference sequence). The CDR3 covers 14 residues. The V end lost 2 bases, the J end lost 3 bases, and 8 bases lay between the germline ends. CDR3 loop: CASSYGDINQPQHF. In DNA, the CDR3 is TGTGCCAGCAGTTACGGGGACATCAATCAGCCCCAGCATTTT.

This clonotype was recorded a few times. This chain links TRBV25-1 with TRBJ1-3, with D maybe TRBD1 (5 bases). V was shortened by 3 bases and J by 4 bases, with 10 bases between the two germline ends. Germline CDR1 reads MGHDK; CDR2 reads SYGVNS. This CDR3 comprises 14 residues. CDR3 nucleotides: TGTGCCAGCAGTGAGAGGGGTACCGGAAACACCATATATTTT. It specifies CASSERGTGNTIYF.

This clonotype appeared a few times. The chain employs TRBV7-8 and TRBJ2-5, with a tentative D call TRBD1 (5 bases). The CDR3 totals 15 residues. CDR1 is SGHVS and CDR2 is FQNEAQ in the germline V gene. The V end lost 4 bases, the J end lost 5 bases, and 17 bases lay between the germline ends. The CDR3 bases are TGTGCCAGCAGCTACAAACAGGCAGCTGGCGAGACCCAGTACTTC. As protein: CASSYKQAAGETQYF.

This clonotype was seen a handful of times. The chain is built from TRBV20-1 and TRBJ1-5; D gene ambiguous. V shed 4 bases and J shed 2 bases, with 6 bases lying between them. This CDR3 comprises 12 residues. The V gene's germline CDR1 is DFQATT and CDR2 SNEGSKA (reference sequence). The CDR3 is CSATGRNQPQHF. The CDR3 DNA reads as TGCAGTGCTACGGGTCGCAATCAGCCCCAGCATTTT.